A single sample gave rise to the 5 T cell receptor beta chains below, sequenced in a study of blood T cell repertoires in COVID-19. Using immunoSEQ multiplex PCR, the repertoire was profiled, and TCRdb retains in-frame clones only, with some absent. Of 200,000 to 300,000 clones listed, around 90% are singletons. Sequenced sample: peripheral blood. These receptors came from a woman in her 70s with active or convalescent COVID-19.

The chain has TRBV19 and TRBJ1-1; D uncertain. Germline CDR1 and CDR2: LNHDA and SQIVND (reference sequence). The V end lost 5 bases, the J end lost 0 bases, and 13 bases lay between the germline ends. CDR3 length equals 15 residues. CDR3 nucleotide sequence: TGTGCCAGTAGTTTCTCCGGAGCAATGAACACTGAAGCTTTCTTT. Amino acid sequence: CASSFSGAMNTEAFF.

This sequence joins TRBV25-1 and TRBJ2-1, with TRBD2 identical over 8 bases. V lost 8 bases, J lost 7 bases, and 7 bases stayed unmatched. Germline V gene data show CDR1 as MGHDK and CDR2 as SYGVNS. This CDR3 comprises 13 residues. The chain's CDR3 is CASAGAGENEQFF. DNA of the CDR3: TGTGCCAGCGCCGGAGCGGGGGAGAATGAGCAGTTCTTC.

This CDR3 reads CASSLGRGGSYEQYF. DNA of the CDR3: TGTGCCAGCAGCTTAGGGAGGGGGGGCTCCTACGAGCAGTACTTC. The chain combines TRBV11-2 with TRBJ2-7; D is perhaps TRBD2 (7 bases). V was trimmed by 1 base and J by 0 bases, leaving 10 bases between them. The length of the CDR3 is 15 residues. Germline CDR1 is SGHAT and CDR2 is FQNNGV.

The chain recombines TRBV6-5 with TRBJ2-7; a possible D gene is TRBD1 (7 bases). CDR1 MNHEY and CDR2 SVGAGI come from the germline V gene. Trimming took 7 bases from V and 6 from J, leaving 22 bases between them. The CDR3 is made up of 15 amino acids. CDR3 DNA sequence: TGTGCCAGCACCACCAGGGGGGCAGGGGTCGGCGAGCAGTACTTC. It translates to CASTTRGAGVGEQYF.

The rearrangement links TRBV18 to TRBJ2-1, with 7 nucleotides matching TRBD1. Trimming removed 3 bases from V and 1 base from J; junction bases left unmatched: 6. This CDR3 region has 16 residues. Germline CDR1 reads KGHSH; CDR2 reads LQKENI. The CDR3 nucleotides read TGTGCCAGCTCACCGATGAAGGGACAGTCCTACAATGAGCAGTTCTTC. Its protein is CASSPMKGQSYNEQFF.